The present entry profiles one TCR beta chain with its context. The investigators reverse transcribed all of the isolated RNA, so they sequenced expressed TCRB transcripts. Sequencing was performed with immunoSEQ multiplex PCR; in TCRdb, only in-frame clones are kept and a portion is missing. The sample carries about 290,000 clones, roughly 8% recorded once. This sample was taken from a study of beta chain features in type 1 diabetes. The junction had 11 bases not matched to a gene; V was cut back by 3 bases and J by 10 bases. The CDR3 has 15 residues. Germline values: CDR1 SNHLY, CDR2 FYNNEI. The sample consisted of central memory CD4+ T cells from blood. The source is a young woman in good health. The chain combines TRBV2 with TRBJ2-1, with 8 bases identical to TRBD2. CDR3 bases: TGTGCCAGCAGTGACGGACTAGCAGCACCTAGGGAGCAGTTCTTC. Amino acid sequence: CASSDGLAAPREQFF.